This T cell receptor beta chain derives from a study of identical twins. TCRdb passed the 5' RACE reads through MiXCR, listing each CDR3 protein once. The data contain 1.5 million to 2 million distinct CDR3 sequences, about 32% of them singletons. This clonotype turned up a few times. The TCR was taken from a newborn girl in good health. Sequencing input: cord blood.

CDR3 DNA sequence: TGTGCCACCAGCCCCCGATACACAGATACGCAGTATTTT. This translates into CATSPRYTDTQYF. The chain links TRBV24-1 to TRBJ2-3, with no clear D. This CDR3 has 13 amino acids. V shed 7 bases and J shed 2 bases, with 9 bases lying between them. Germline assignment: CDR1 KGHDR and CDR2 SFDVKD.